These 5 T cell receptor beta chains came from one sample sequenced in a study of shared T cell receptors in the human thymus. The repertoire was sequenced with immunoSEQ multiplex PCR; TCRdb's copy has only in-frame clones and lacks some. The sample consists of hundreds of thousands of clones, approximately 88% of them appearing once. This sample was shared with a second study, whose subject was human thymus T cells.

The specimen was thymocytes. The receptors originated from a boy less than two years old with a congenital heart defect.

This clone was recorded only once. The V call is TRBV5-5, the J call TRBJ2-7; D perhaps matches TRBD2 (6 bases). CDR1 and CDR2 (germline): SGHKS, YYEKEE (reference sequence). The CDR3 has 14 amino acids. Trimming removed 3 bases from V and 0 bases from J, with 10 bases in between. The DNA for the CDR3 is TGTGCCAGCAGCTCGGCCGGGAGCTCCTACGAGCAGTACTTC. This encodes CASSSAGSSYEQYF.

This chain connects TRBV27 to TRBJ2-6; D not resolved. The germline V gene has CDR1 MNHEY and CDR2 SMNVEV (reference sequence). V was pared by 2 bases and J by 1 base, with 9 bases between. This CDR3 has 16 amino acids. The CDR3 sequence is CASSLTLRSGANVLTF. As DNA, the CDR3 is TGTGCCAGCAGTTTAACTCTGCGATCTGGGGCCAACGTCCTGACTTTC.

This sequence joins TRBV20-1 and TRBJ1-2; the D is unclear. Germline V lookup: CDR1 DFQATT, CDR2 SNEGSKA (reference sequence). The CDR3 extends over 11 amino acids. V dropped 3 bases and J dropped 8 bases, with 10 bases sitting between them. CDR3 nucleotide sequence: TGCAGTGCTAGTCGTCAGTGGGGCTACACCTTC. Translating gives CSASRQWGYTF.

The chain's CDR3 is CASSTSGSGTRGHEQFF. CDR3 nucleotide sequence: TGTGCCAGCAGTACTTCCGGTAGCGGGACGAGGGGGCATGAGCAGTTCTTC. This chain links TRBV28 with TRBJ2-1; the D gene is possibly TRBD2 (8 bases). Between the trimmed V and J ends, which lost 5 bases and 8 bases, there was a span of 25 bases. CDR3 length: 17 residues. The V gene's germline CDR1 is MDHEN and CDR2 SYDVKM.

The genes are TRBV27 and TRBJ1-2, with TRBD1 as a possible D gene (6 bases). The germline V gene encodes CDR1 MNHEY and CDR2 SMNVEV (reference sequence). V was trimmed by 2 bases and J by 3 bases, leaving 10 bases between them. The CDR3 has 14 amino acids. The CDR3 spells CASSLRGADYGYTF. The CDR3 coding sequence is TGTGCCAGCAGTTTACGGGGGGCGGACTATGGCTACACCTTC.